This T cell receptor beta chain emerged from a study of a mutant IDH1 vaccine in newly diagnosed glioma. Study information: Initiation of the vaccine course occurred 4-6 weeks after radiotherapy alone, or alongside temozolomide cycles. Previous care, which was radiotherapy, temozolomide, or both, most often involved both.

Described time point: week 11, during vaccination. With topical imiquimod, each dose of the vaccine consisted of 300 ug of mutant IDH1 20-mer peptide. To note about this clone: Its antigen remains unknown.

Germline CDR1 is SEHNR and CDR2 is FQNEAQ (reference sequence). The CDR3 covers 16 residues. V lost 1 base to trimming and J lost 2 bases, with 15 bases between them. Assay: immunoSEQ multiplex PCR; the TCRdb copy retains only in-frame clones and omits some. The table lists 110,000 or so clones, approximately 87% of them singletons. The source of this sequence is a woman in her fifties or sixties with glioma. This material consisted of PBMCs, taken from a glioma patient whose treatment included an IDH1 peptide vaccine. The V and J genes are TRBV7-9 and TRBJ2-7, with a tentative D call TRBD1 (5 bases). CDR3 residues: CASSLGDREVPYEQYF. The CDR3 nucleotides are TGTGCCAGCAGCTTAGGCGACAGAGAGGTACCCTACGAGCAGTACTTC. Full variable domain (rest looked up from reference TRBV7-9 and TRBJ2-7): DTGVSQNPRHKITKRGQNVTFRCDPISEHNRLYWYRQTLGQGPEFLTYFQNEAQLEKSRLLSDRFSAERPKGSFSTLEIQRTEQGDSAMYLCASSLGDREVPYEQYFGPGTRLTVT.